The 27 T cell receptor beta chains presented below share a single source sample, sequenced in a study of T cells in localized non-small cell lung cancer. Generated by immunoSEQ multiplex PCR, the TCRdb table keeps only in-frame clones and is missing some. The sample has approximately 46,000 clones; under 90% are singletons. This specimen was peripheral blood mononuclear cells, taken before any cancer treatment. The receptors derive from a man aged 35 to 69 with stage III lung adenocarcinoma.

This clone has a handful of counts. This chain joins TRBV18 and TRBJ2-7; D is ambiguous. CDR1 and CDR2 (germline): KGHSH, LQKENI. The CDR3 runs to 12 residues. Trimming left V 2 bases short and J 7 bases short, with 9 bases between. CDR3 nucleotides: TGTGCCAGCTCACCAAAGTCCGGGGAGCAGTACTTC. Encoded protein: CASSPKSGEQYF.

V and J are TRBV13 and TRBJ2-3, with TRBD2 as a possible D gene (6 bases). The CDR3 sequence is 16 residues long. Trimming cost V 4 bases and J 4 bases, with 18 bases left between them. Germline loops: CDR1 PRHDT, CDR2 FYEKMQ (reference sequence). The CDR3 nucleotides are TGTGCCAGCAGCTCCTGGGACTTGGAGGGCCCAGATACGCAGTATTTT. As protein: CASSSWDLEGPDTQYF.

The chain employs TRBV29-1 and TRBJ2-1; unclear D gene. The germline gives CDR1 SQVTM, CDR2 ANQGSEA. There are 11 residues in the CDR3. The V gene lost 3 bases and the J gene lost 5 bases, with 5 bases spanning the gap. Here the CDR3 reads CSVDFHNEQFF. CDR3 coding DNA: TGCAGCGTTGACTTCCACAATGAGCAGTTCTTC.

The chain links TRBV12-5 to TRBJ2-6; no clear D gene. Germline CDR1 LGHNT, CDR2 FRNRAP. The V gene lost 4 bases and the J gene lost 2 bases, with 0 bases spanning the gap. The CDR3 is 12 amino acids. For the CDR3, the DNA is TGTGCTAGTGGTTCTGGGGCCAACGTCCTGACTTTC. It codes for CASGSGANVLTF. The full variable domain, rest sourced from reference TRBV12-5 and TRBJ2-6, is DARVTQTPRHKVTEMGQEVTMRCQPILGHNTVFWYRQTMMQGLELLAYFRNRAPLDDSGMPKDRFSAEMPDATLATLKIQPSEPRDSAVYFCASGSGANVLTFGAGSRLTVL.

This chain joins TRBV9 and TRBJ2-7; D is possibly TRBD1 (6 bases). Germline V gene lookup returns CDR1 SGDLS and CDR2 YYNGEE. The CDR3 contains 16 residues. The V gene lost 0 bases and the J gene lost 2 bases, with 15 bases spanning the gap. The CDR3 protein is CASSVGQAFLTYEQYF. DNA for the CDR3: TGTGCCAGCAGCGTAGGACAGGCATTCTTAACCTACGAGCAGTACTTC.

The rearrangement links TRBV5-6 to TRBJ2-2; 7 positions agree with TRBD1. CDR3 length: 16 amino acids. Looked up from germline, CDR1 is SGHDT and CDR2 is YYEEEE. V lost 4 bases and J lost 3; bases outside the gene matches: 9. CDR3 sequence (DNA): TGTGCCAGCAGCCTACAGGGGAAATATTACACCGGGGAGCTGTTTTTT. Its protein is CASSLQGKYYTGELFF.

The chain recombines TRBV27 with TRBJ2-5, with D unresolved. The CDR3 is 20 residues long. Germline V CDR1 and CDR2: MNHEY, SMNVEV (reference sequence). Trimming stripped 6 bases from V and 4 bases from J, with 33 bases between. In DNA, the CDR3 is TGTGCCAGCAGAAAAACTTTGTCATCAACTCGATCCAGTACGGGAGAGACCCAGTACTTC. As protein: CASRKTLSSTRSSTGETQYF.

This clone was seen only a few times. The chain recombines TRBV12-5 with TRBJ2-5; D might be TRBD2 (5 bases). CDR3 length: 19 amino acids. Germline V gene lookup returns CDR1 LGHNT and CDR2 FRNRAP. Between the trimmed V and J ends, which lost 0 bases and 2 bases, there was a span of 22 bases. The chain's CDR3 is CASGLVPIGGVIYQETQYF. In nucleotides, the CDR3 is TGTGCTAGTGGTTTGGTCCCGATCGGAGGTGTGATCTATCAAGAGACCCAGTACTTC.

The chain couples TRBV7-2 to TRBJ2-1, with TRBD2 matching over 11 bases. The germline V gene has CDR1 SGHTA and CDR2 FQGNSA. The trim removed 8 bases at V and 3 bases at J, leaving 15 bases unmatched. This CDR3 comprises 18 residues. In DNA form, the CDR3 reads TGTGCCAGCCTCCCTCCCGGACTAGCGGGTTTCGACTACAATGAGCAGTTCTTC. Protein sequence: CASLPPGLAGFDYNEQFF.

The chain employs TRBV2 and TRBJ2-3; D may be TRBD1 or TRBD2 (5 bases each). CDR1 is SNHLY, CDR2 FYNNEI, per germline. The length of the CDR3 is 16 residues. The V end was cut by 4 bases, the J end by 0 bases, with 14 bases between. The CDR3 is CASSGGRGASTDTQYF. DNA of the CDR3: TGTGCCAGCAGTGGGGGCAGAGGGGCGAGCACAGATACGCAGTATTTT.

This clone was found once. The chain uses TRBV5-1 and TRBJ2-1; D gene uncertain. The germline V gene encodes CDR1 SGHRS and CDR2 YFSETQ. This CDR3 contains 14 residues. V gave up 0 bases and J gave up 0 bases, with 4 bases separating them. As DNA, the CDR3 is TGCGCCAGCAGCTTGGATAGCTCCTACAATGAGCAGTTCTTC. Residues: CASSLDSSYNEQFF.

This clone was detected a few times. The genes are TRBV9 and TRBJ2-7; possible D gene TRBD2, 6 bases. The CDR3 totals 16 residues. Germline CDR1 SGDLS, CDR2 YYNGEE. V was pared by 3 bases and J by 3 bases, with 19 bases between. The CDR3 sequence is CASSAVLGGSFYEQYF. Written as DNA, the CDR3 is TGTGCCAGCAGCGCGGTCCTCGGGGGATCCTTCTACGAGCAGTACTTC.

This chain joins TRBV5-5 and TRBJ2-7; 7 nucleotides match TRBD1. Germline trimming cut 0 bases from V and 6 bases from J; bases unmatched to any gene: 6. The CDR3 totals 14 residues. In germline, CDR1 is SGHKS, CDR2 YYEKEE (reference sequence). The CDR3 coding sequence is TGTGCCAGCAGCTTGGGCGACAGGGTTGGCGAGCAGTACTTC. Its translation is CASSLGDRVGEQYF.

The chain employs TRBV6-5 and TRBJ2-1; perhaps TRBD1 as D (6 bases). The CDR3 has 15 residues. The germline CDR1 and CDR2 sequences are MNHEY and SVGAGI. Trimming pared 5 bases from V and 11 bases from J, leaving 22 bases between. This chain's CDR3 is CASSQPGHLIAKQFF. The CDR3 DNA reads as TGTGCCAGCAGTCAGCCGGGACATCTGATAGCGAAGCAGTTCTTC.

The rearrangement joins TRBV12-5 to TRBJ2-5, with 7 positions matching TRBD1. V shed 6 bases and J 1 base; nucleotides not matched to a gene: 5. The CDR3 length is 14 residues. Germline values: CDR1 LGHNT, CDR2 FRNRAP. DNA for the CDR3: TGTGCTAGTGGGATAAGGGGGCCCCAAGAGACCCAGTACTTC. It encodes CASGIRGPQETQYF.

The chain is built from TRBV5-1 and TRBJ2-3; TRBD1 matches at 7 bases. V dropped 3 bases and J dropped 0; count of bases not matched to a gene: 4. The CDR3 loop spans 15 amino acids. CDR1 SGHRS and CDR2 YFSETQ come from the germline V gene. This chain's CDR3 is CASSSQGPSTDTQYF. The CDR3 bases are TGCGCCAGCAGCTCACAGGGGCCAAGCACAGATACGCAGTATTTT.

This clone was detected only once. V is TRBV19 and J is TRBJ2-2; D is perhaps TRBD1 (6 bases). There are 19 residues in the CDR3. V lost 6 bases and J 0 bases, leaving 23 bases between the germline ends. From germline, CDR1 is LNHDA and CDR2 SQIVND (reference sequence). Written as DNA, the CDR3 is TGTGCCAGTAGGACCGCCGCCTGGACAGATCGGTCGAACACCGGGGAGCTGTTTTTT. This sequence encodes CASRTAAWTDRSNTGELFF.

The rearrangement uses TRBV7-8 and TRBJ2-4; a weak D match, TRBD1 (6 bases). The germline V gene has CDR1 SGHVS and CDR2 FQNEAQ. This CDR3 has 16 residues. Trimming pared 5 bases from V and 0 bases from J, leaving 14 bases between. For the CDR3, the DNA is TGTGCCAGCAGCCTTACGAAGGGGGTAGCCAAAAACATTCAGTACTTC. Encoded protein: CASSLTKGVAKNIQYF.

The rearrangement joins TRBV5-4 to TRBJ2-5, with D hard to call. CDR1 and CDR2 (germline): SGHNT, YYREEE (reference sequence). The V and J ends lost 1 base and 6 bases respectively, with 13 bases between them. This CDR3 comprises 14 residues. The CDR3 DNA sequence: TGTGCCAGCAGCTTGTCGGCTTCGGCAAAGACCCAGTACTTC. It codes for CASSLSASAKTQYF.

This clone was observed a handful of times. In nucleotides, the CDR3 is TGCGCCAGCAGCGTCGGGACTAGCGGAAACACCGGGGAGCTGTTTTTT. It specifies CASSVGTSGNTGELFF. This chain links TRBV5-1 with TRBJ2-2; 11 nucleotides line up with TRBD2. Looked up from germline, CDR1 is SGHRS and CDR2 is YFSETQ. The CDR3 loop spans 16 amino acids. V lost 4 bases to trimming and J lost 2 bases; unmatched junction nucleotides: 4. Drawing the rest from reference TRBV5-1 and TRBJ2-2, the complete variable domain is KAGVTQTPRYLIKTRGQQVTLSCSPISGHRSVSWYQQTPGQGLQFLFEYFSETQRNKGNFPGRFSGRQFSNSRSEMNVSTLELGDSALYLCASSVGTSGNTGELFFGEGSRLTVL.

This chain uses TRBV14 with TRBJ1-2; D unclear. Germline CDR1 and CDR2: SGHDN and FVKESK. Trimming shortened V by 0 bases and J by 5 bases, and 7 bases separated the two germline ends. The CDR3 contains 13 residues. CDR3 sequence reads: CASSQDSGYGYTF. CDR3 bases: TGTGCCAGCAGCCAAGACAGCGGGTATGGCTACACCTTC.

This chain connects TRBV27 to TRBJ2-3; 7 bases are shared with TRBD2. The CDR3 has 16 amino acids. With 6 bases clipped from V and 0 bases from J, the junction kept 9 bases outside the gene matches. The germline CDR1 and CDR2 sequences are MNHEY and SMNVEV (reference sequence). The DNA for the CDR3 is TGTGCCAGCAGCGGGAGGTGGACGGAGAGCACAGATACGCAGTATTTT. It specifies CASSGRWTESTDTQYF.

The V call is TRBV7-6, the J call TRBJ2-3; D unresolved. V dropped 1 base and J dropped 5 bases, with 7 bases sitting between them. Per the germline V gene, CDR1 is SGHVS and CDR2 is FNYEAQ. The CDR3 consists of 13 residues. CDR3: CASSLGTGDTQYF. The CDR3 DNA sequence: TGTGCCAGCAGCTTAGGGACCGGAGATACGCAGTATTTT.

This clone showed up many times. The chain employs TRBV5-6 and TRBJ2-6, with D unclear. Germline lookup yields CDR1 SGHDT and CDR2 YYEEEE. The V end lost 0 bases, the J end lost 4 bases, and 5 bases lay between the germline ends. This CDR3 is 14 amino acids long. CDR3 sequence: CASSLGSGANVLTF. For the CDR3, the DNA is TGTGCCAGCAGCTTGGGGTCCGGGGCCAACGTCCTGACTTTC.

In its sample, this clone was seen a few times. The rearrangement joins TRBV19 to TRBJ2-2, with 10 bases lining up with TRBD1. Germline V gene sequence: CDR1 LNHDA, CDR2 SQIVND (reference sequence). The CDR3 sequence is 14 residues long. The V and J ends lost 6 bases and 6 bases, in that order; junction bases with no gene match: 4. The CDR3 coding sequence is TGTGCCAGTAGCCGACAGGGGGCGCCCGGGGAGCTGTTTTTT. This translates into CASSRQGAPGELFF. The full variable domain, rest sourced from reference TRBV19 and TRBJ2-2, is DGGITQSPKYLFRKEGQNVTLSCEQNLNHDAMYWYRQDPGQGLRLIYYSQIVNDFQKGDIAEGYSVSREKKESFPLTVTSAQKNPTAFYLCASSRQGAPGELFFGEGSRLTVL.

The J gene is TRBJ1-1, the V gene TRBV6-6, with no clear D. The CDR3 has 13 residues. Germline V gene sequence: CDR1 MNHNY, CDR2 SVGAGI (reference sequence). V dropped 10 bases and J dropped 0 bases, with 12 bases sitting between them. The CDR3 DNA reads TGTGCCACGACGAAAAACTTGAACACTGAAGCTTTCTTT. Translated: CATTKNLNTEAFF.

The chain recombines TRBV27 with TRBJ2-2; 13 bases are shared with TRBD2. The germline gives CDR1 MNHEY, CDR2 SMNVEV (reference sequence). The CDR3 runs 14 residues. V was pared by 7 bases and J by 5 bases, with 1 base of the junction left unmatched. CDR3 sequence: CASMGLAGTGELFF. CDR3 in DNA: TGTGCCAGCATGGGACTAGCGGGGACCGGGGAGCTGTTTTTT.